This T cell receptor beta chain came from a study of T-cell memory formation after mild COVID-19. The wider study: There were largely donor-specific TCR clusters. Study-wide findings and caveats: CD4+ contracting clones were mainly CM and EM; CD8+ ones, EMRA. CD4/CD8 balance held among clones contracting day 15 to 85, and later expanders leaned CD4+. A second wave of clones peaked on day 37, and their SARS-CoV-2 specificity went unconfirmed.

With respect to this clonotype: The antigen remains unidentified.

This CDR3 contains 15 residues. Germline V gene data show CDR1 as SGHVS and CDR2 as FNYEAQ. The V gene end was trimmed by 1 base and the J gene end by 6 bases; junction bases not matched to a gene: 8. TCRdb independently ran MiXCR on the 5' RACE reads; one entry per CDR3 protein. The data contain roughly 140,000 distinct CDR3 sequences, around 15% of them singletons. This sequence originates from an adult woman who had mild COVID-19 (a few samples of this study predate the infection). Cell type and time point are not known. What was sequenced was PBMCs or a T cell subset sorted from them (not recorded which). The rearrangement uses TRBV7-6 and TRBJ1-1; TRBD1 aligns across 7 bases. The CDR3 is CASSLVEGAGAEAFF. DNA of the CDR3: TGTGCCAGCAGCTTAGTGGAGGGGGCCGGTGCTGAAGCTTTCTTT.